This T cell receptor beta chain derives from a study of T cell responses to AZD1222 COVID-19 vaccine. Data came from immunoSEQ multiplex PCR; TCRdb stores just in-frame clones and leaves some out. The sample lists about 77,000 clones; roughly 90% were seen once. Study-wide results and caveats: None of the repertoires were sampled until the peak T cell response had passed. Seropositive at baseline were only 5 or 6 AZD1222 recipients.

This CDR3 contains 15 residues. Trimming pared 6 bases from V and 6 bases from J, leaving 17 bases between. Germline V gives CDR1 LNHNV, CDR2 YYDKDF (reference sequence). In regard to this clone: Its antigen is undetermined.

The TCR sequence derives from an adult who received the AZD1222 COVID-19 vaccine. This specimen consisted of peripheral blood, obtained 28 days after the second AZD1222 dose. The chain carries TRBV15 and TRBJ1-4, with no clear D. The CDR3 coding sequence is TGTGCCACCAGTAATGTTGGCCGTGGGGATGAAAAACTGTTTTTT. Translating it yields CATSNVGRGDEKLFF.